This TCR beta chain stems from a study of CD8+ T cells in alopecia areata. Study results and limitations: Persistence in scalp and blood during tofacitinib was observed for many expanded lesional clones. Scalp data also include sequences from resident alphabeta T cells of normal skin. Normal scalp showed lower clonality than lesional scalp, especially alopecia totalis/universalis.

This sample's treatment: oral pan-JAK inhibitor, 5-10 mg twice daily. From alopecia areata patients, lesional scalp punch biopsies and peripheral blood were collected. There are 16 residues in the CDR3. Germline CDR1 is SGHAT and CDR2 is FQNNGV. V trimming: 5 bases; J trimming: 9 bases; junction bases outside the gene matches: 14. This clone appeared a few times. The target antigen is unknown. In each case, RNA was isolated and then reverse transcribed into cDNA as the sequencing template. The repertoire was sequenced with immunoSEQ multiplex PCR; TCRdb's copy has only in-frame clones and lacks some. The table records around 190,000 clones, around 60% of them present only once.

The TCR comes from a human donor with alopecia areata. This sample comprised CD4+ T cells sorted from blood, obtained between weeks 47 and 50, from a patient treated with tofacitinib. The J gene is TRBJ1-2, the V gene TRBV11-2; 11 bases are shared with TRBD1. CDR3 in amino acids: CASSPYNRDRGTSYTF. CDR3 coding DNA: TGTGCCAGCAGCCCGTACAACCGGGACAGGGGGACTAGCTACACCTTC. Filled out from reference TRBV11-2 and TRBJ1-2, the complete variable domain reads EAGVAQSPRYKIIEKRQSVAFWCNPISGHATLYWYQQILGQGPKLLIQFQNNGVVDDSQLPKDRFSAERLKGVDSTLKIQPAKLEDSAVYLCASSPYNRDRGTSYTFGSGTRLTVV.